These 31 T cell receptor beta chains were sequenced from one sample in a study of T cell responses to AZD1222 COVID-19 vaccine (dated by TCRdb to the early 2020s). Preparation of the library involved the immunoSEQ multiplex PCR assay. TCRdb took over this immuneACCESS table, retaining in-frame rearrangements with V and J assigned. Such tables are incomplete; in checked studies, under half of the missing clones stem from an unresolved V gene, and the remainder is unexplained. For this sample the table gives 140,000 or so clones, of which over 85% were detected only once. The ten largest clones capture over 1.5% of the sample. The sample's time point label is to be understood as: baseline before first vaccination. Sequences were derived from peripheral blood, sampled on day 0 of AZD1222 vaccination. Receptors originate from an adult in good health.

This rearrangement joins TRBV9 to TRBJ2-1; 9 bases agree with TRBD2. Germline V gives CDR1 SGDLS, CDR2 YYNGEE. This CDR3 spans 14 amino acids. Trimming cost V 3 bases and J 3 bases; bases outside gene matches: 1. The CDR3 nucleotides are TGTGCCAGCAGCGAACTAGCGGGCTACAATGAGCAGTTCTTC. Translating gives CASSELAGYNEQFF.

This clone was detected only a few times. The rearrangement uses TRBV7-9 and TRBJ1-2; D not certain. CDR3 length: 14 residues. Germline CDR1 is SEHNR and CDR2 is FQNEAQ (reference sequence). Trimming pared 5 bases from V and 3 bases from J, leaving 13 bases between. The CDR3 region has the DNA TGTGCCAGCAGCCCGCCCATTGGGGACTATGGCTACACCTTC. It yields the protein CASSPPIGDYGYTF.

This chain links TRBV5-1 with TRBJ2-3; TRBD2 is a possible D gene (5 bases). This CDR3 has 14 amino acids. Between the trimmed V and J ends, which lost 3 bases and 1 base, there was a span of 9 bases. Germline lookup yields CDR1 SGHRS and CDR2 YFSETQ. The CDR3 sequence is CASSSRDGTDTQYF. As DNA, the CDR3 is TGCGCCAGCAGCTCCCGGGATGGCACAGATACGCAGTATTTT.

CDR3 loop: CASSDRRAKNIQYF. CDR3 bases: TGTGCCAGCAGTGACAGAAGGGCCAAAAACATTCAGTACTTC. The V and J genes are TRBV2 and TRBJ2-4; D gene unclear. V was shortened by 3 bases and J by 1 base, with 7 bases between the two germline ends. The CDR3 covers 14 residues. Germline V CDR1 and CDR2: SNHLY, FYNNEI.

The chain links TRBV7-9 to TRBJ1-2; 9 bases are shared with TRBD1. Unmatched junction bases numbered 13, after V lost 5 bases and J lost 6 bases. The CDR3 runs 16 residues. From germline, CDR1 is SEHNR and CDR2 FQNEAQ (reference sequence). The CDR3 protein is CASSPPDRGVVDGYTF. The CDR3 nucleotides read TGTGCCAGCAGCCCTCCTGACAGGGGGGTAGTCGATGGCTACACCTTC.

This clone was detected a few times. In DNA form, the CDR3 reads TGTGCCAGCAGCCCCTTCCGGGACAGGGGTCCAGATAGCAATCAGCCCCAGCATTTT. Its translation: CASSPFRDRGPDSNQPQHF. The rearrangement uses TRBV21-1 and TRBJ1-5; TRBD1 is the table's D call and was not checked against the DNA. TRBV21-1 is annotated as a pseudogene. The CDR3 loop spans 19 amino acids.

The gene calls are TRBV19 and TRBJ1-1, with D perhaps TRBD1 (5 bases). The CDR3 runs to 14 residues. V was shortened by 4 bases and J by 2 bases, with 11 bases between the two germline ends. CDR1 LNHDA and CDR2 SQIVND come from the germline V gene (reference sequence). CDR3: CASSTGARNTEAFF. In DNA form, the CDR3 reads TGTGCCAGTAGTACCGGGGCGCGTAACACTGAAGCTTTCTTT.

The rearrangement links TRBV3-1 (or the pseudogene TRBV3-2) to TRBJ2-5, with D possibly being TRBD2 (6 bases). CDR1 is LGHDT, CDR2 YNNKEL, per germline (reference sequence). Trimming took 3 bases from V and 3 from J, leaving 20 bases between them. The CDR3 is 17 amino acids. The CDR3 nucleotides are TGTGCCAGCAGCCACAAGGAGGGCCTCCCCGAGAAAGAGACCCAGTACTTC. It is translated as CASSHKEGLPEKETQYF.

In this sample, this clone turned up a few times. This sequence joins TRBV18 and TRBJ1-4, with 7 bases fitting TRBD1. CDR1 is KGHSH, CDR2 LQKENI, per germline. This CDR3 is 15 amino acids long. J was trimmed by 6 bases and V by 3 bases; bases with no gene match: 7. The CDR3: CASSPPGQQYEKLFF. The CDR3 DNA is TGTGCCAGCTCACCTCCGGGACAGCAATATGAAAAACTGTTTTTT.

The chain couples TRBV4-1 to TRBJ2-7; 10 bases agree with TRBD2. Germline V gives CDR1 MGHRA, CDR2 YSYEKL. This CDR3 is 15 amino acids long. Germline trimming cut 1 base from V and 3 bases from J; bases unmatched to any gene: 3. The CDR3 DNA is TGCGCCAGCAGCCAAGGGACTAGCGGCTTCTACGAGCAGTACTTC. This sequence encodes CASSQGTSGFYEQYF.

This chain's CDR3 is CAWSDGGLGLAFDYGYTF. The CDR3 DNA reads as TGTGCCTGGAGTGACGGGGGACTCGGGTTGGCTTTCGACTATGGCTACACCTTC. The chain employs TRBV30 and TRBJ1-2; maybe TRBD1 (5 bases). The CDR3 length is 18 residues. Germline CDR1 is GTSNPN and CDR2 is SVGIG (reference sequence). V was pared by 1 base and J by 3 bases, with 24 bases between.

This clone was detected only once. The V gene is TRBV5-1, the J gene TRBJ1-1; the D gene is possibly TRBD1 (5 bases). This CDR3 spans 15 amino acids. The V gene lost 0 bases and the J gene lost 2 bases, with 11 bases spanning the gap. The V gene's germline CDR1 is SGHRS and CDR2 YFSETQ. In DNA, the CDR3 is TGCGCCAGCAGCTTGGGTGGGGGGAGAAACACTGAAGCTTTCTTT. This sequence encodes CASSLGGGRNTEAFF.

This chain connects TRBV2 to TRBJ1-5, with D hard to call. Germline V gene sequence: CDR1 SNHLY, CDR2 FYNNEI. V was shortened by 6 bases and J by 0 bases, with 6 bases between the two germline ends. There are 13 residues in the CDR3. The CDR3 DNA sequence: TGTGCCAGCAGGGTCTTTAGCAATCAGCCCCAGCATTTT. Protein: CASRVFSNQPQHF. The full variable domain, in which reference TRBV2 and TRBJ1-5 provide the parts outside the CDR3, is EPEVTQTPSHQVTQMGQEVILRCVPISNHLYFYWYRQILGQKVEFLVSFYNNEISEKSEIFDDQFSVERPDGSNFTLKIRSTKLEDSAMYFCASRVFSNQPQHFGDGTRLSIL.

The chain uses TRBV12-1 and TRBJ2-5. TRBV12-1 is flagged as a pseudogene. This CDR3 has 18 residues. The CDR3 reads CASSFGVFSVRTQETQYF. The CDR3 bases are TGTGCCAGCAGCTTTGGGGTTTTCTCGGTCCGGACCCAAGAGACCCAGTACTTC.

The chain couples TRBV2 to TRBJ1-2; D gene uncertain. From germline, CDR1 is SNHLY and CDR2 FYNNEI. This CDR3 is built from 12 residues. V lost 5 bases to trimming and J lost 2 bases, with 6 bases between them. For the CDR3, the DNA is TGTGCCAGCAGTTCCAGGAACTATGGCTACACCTTC. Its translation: CASSSRNYGYTF.

The CDR3 DNA reads as TGTGCCAGCAGTTCACAGGGTAGCAGCTATGGCTACACCTTC. Its protein is CASSSQGSSYGYTF. The genes are TRBV6-5 and TRBJ1-2; TRBD1 might be the D (6 bases). This CDR3 comprises 14 residues. CDR1 and CDR2 from the germline V gene are MNHEY and SVGAGI. The V and J ends lost 4 bases and 4 bases respectively, with 13 bases between them.

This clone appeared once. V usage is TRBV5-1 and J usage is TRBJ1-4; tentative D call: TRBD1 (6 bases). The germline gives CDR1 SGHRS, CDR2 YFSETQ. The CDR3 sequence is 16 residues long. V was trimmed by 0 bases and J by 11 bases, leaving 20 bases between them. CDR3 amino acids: CASSLVEQGSSRKLFF. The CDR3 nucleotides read TGCGCCAGCAGCTTGGTTGAACAGGGATCGAGCAGGAAACTGTTTTTT.

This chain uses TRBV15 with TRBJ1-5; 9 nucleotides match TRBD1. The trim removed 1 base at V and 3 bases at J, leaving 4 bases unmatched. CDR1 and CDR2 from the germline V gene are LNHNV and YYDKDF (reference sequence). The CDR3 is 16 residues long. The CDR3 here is CATSRGDRDSNQPQHF. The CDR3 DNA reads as TGTGCCACCAGCAGAGGGGACAGGGACTCCAATCAGCCCCAGCATTTT.

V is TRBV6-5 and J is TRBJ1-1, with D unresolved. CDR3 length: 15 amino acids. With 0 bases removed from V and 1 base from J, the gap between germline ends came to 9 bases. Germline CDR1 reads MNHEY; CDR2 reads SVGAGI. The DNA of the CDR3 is TGTGCCAGCAGTTACTCGAGAACGGCGAACACTGAAGCTTTCTTT. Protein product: CASSYSRTANTEAFF.

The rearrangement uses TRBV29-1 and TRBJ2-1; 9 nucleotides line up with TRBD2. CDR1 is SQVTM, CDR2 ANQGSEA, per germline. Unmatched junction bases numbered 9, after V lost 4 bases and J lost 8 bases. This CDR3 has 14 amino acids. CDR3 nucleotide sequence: TGCAGCGTTGTAGGAGCGGGAGGAAGCGATGAGCAGTTCTTC. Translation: CSVVGAGGSDEQFF.

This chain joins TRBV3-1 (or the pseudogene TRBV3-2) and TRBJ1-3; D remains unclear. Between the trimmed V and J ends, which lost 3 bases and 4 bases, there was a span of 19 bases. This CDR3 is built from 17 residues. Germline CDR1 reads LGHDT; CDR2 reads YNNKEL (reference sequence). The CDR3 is CASSQVTGPPGGNTIYF. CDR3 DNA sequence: TGTGCCAGCAGCCAGGTTACCGGGCCCCCGGGAGGAAACACCATATATTTT.

CDR3 coding DNA: TGTGCCAGCAGCCCGACGGGGAGAGTCCAGCCCCAGCATTTT. Its protein is CASSPTGRVQPQHF. The chain is built from TRBV2 and TRBJ1-5; D gene uncertain. Per the germline V gene, CDR1 is SNHLY and CDR2 is FYNNEI. The CDR3 runs to 14 residues. Deletions cut 6 bases from V and 7 bases from J, with 16 bases between.

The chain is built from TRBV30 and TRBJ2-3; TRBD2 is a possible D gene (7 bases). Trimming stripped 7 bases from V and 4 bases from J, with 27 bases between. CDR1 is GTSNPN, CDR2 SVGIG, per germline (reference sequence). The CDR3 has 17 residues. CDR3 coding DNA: TGTGCCTCCTCGGCGGGGGAGTCCAGGACAGCCGCAGATACGCAGTATTTT. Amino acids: CASSAGESRTAADTQYF.

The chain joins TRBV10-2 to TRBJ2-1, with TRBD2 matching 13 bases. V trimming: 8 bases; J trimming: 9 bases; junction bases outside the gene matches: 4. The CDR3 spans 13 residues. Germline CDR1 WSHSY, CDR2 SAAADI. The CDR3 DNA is TGCGCCAGCGGGACTAGCGGGAAGCGTGAGCAGTTCTTC. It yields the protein CASGTSGKREQFF.

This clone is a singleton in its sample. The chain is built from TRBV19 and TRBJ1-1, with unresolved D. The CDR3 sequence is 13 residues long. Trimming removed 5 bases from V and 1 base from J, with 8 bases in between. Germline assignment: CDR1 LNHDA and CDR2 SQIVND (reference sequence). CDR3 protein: CASSLGRNTEAFF. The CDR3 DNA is TGTGCCAGTAGTTTGGGCAGGAACACTGAAGCTTTCTTT. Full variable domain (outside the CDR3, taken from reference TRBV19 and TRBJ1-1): DGGITQSPKYLFRKEGQNVTLSCEQNLNHDAMYWYRQDPGQGLRLIYYSQIVNDFQKGDIAEGYSVSREKKESFPLTVTSAQKNPTAFYLCASSLGRNTEAFFGQGTRLTVV.

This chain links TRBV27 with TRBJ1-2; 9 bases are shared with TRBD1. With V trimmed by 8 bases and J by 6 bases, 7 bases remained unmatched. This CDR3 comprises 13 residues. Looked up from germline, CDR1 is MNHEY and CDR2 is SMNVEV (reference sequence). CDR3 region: CASRRDRADGYTF. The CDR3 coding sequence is TGTGCCAGCCGCCGGGACAGGGCCGATGGCTACACCTTC.

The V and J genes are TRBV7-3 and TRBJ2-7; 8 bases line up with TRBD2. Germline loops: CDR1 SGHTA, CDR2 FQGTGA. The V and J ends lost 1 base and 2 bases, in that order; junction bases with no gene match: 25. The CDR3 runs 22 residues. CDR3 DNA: TGTGCCAGCAGCTTAAAACGGAAGTCAGGGCCGTTCGGGACTAGTTCGGCCTACGAGCAGTACTTC. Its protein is CASSLKRKSGPFGTSSAYEQYF.

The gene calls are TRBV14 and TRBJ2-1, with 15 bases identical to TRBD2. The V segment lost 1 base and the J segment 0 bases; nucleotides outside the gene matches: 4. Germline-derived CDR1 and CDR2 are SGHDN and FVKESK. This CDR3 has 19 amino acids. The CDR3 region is CASSQGTSGRVSSYNEQFF. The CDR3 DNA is TGTGCCAGCAGCCAAGGGACTAGCGGGAGGGTTAGCTCCTACAATGAGCAGTTCTTC. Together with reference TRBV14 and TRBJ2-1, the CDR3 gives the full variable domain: EAGVTQFPSHSVIEKGQTVTLRCDPISGHDNLYWYRRVMGKEIKFLLHFVKESKQDESGMPNNRFLAERTGGTYSTLKVQPAELEDSGVYFCASSQGTSGRVSSYNEQFFGPGTRLTVL.

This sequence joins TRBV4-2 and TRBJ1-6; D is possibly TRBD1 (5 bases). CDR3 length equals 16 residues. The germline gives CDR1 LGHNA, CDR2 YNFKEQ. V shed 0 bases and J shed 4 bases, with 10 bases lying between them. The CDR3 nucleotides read TGTGCCAGCAGCCAAGATGGAGGGGAGTATAATTCACCCCTCCACTTT. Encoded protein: CASSQDGGEYNSPLHF.

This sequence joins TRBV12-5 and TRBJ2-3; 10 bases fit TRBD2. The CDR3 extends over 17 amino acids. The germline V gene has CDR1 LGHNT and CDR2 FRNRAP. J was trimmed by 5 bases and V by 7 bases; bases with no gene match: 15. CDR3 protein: CASAPVALAGGLDTQYF. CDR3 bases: TGTGCTAGTGCCCCCGTAGCATTAGCGGGAGGTTTAGATACGCAGTATTTT.

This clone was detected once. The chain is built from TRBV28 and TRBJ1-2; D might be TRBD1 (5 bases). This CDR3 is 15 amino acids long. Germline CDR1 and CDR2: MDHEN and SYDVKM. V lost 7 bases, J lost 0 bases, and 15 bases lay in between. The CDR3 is CASIPSGISNYGYTF. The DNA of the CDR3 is TGTGCCAGCATCCCTTCAGGGATTTCTAACTATGGCTACACCTTC.